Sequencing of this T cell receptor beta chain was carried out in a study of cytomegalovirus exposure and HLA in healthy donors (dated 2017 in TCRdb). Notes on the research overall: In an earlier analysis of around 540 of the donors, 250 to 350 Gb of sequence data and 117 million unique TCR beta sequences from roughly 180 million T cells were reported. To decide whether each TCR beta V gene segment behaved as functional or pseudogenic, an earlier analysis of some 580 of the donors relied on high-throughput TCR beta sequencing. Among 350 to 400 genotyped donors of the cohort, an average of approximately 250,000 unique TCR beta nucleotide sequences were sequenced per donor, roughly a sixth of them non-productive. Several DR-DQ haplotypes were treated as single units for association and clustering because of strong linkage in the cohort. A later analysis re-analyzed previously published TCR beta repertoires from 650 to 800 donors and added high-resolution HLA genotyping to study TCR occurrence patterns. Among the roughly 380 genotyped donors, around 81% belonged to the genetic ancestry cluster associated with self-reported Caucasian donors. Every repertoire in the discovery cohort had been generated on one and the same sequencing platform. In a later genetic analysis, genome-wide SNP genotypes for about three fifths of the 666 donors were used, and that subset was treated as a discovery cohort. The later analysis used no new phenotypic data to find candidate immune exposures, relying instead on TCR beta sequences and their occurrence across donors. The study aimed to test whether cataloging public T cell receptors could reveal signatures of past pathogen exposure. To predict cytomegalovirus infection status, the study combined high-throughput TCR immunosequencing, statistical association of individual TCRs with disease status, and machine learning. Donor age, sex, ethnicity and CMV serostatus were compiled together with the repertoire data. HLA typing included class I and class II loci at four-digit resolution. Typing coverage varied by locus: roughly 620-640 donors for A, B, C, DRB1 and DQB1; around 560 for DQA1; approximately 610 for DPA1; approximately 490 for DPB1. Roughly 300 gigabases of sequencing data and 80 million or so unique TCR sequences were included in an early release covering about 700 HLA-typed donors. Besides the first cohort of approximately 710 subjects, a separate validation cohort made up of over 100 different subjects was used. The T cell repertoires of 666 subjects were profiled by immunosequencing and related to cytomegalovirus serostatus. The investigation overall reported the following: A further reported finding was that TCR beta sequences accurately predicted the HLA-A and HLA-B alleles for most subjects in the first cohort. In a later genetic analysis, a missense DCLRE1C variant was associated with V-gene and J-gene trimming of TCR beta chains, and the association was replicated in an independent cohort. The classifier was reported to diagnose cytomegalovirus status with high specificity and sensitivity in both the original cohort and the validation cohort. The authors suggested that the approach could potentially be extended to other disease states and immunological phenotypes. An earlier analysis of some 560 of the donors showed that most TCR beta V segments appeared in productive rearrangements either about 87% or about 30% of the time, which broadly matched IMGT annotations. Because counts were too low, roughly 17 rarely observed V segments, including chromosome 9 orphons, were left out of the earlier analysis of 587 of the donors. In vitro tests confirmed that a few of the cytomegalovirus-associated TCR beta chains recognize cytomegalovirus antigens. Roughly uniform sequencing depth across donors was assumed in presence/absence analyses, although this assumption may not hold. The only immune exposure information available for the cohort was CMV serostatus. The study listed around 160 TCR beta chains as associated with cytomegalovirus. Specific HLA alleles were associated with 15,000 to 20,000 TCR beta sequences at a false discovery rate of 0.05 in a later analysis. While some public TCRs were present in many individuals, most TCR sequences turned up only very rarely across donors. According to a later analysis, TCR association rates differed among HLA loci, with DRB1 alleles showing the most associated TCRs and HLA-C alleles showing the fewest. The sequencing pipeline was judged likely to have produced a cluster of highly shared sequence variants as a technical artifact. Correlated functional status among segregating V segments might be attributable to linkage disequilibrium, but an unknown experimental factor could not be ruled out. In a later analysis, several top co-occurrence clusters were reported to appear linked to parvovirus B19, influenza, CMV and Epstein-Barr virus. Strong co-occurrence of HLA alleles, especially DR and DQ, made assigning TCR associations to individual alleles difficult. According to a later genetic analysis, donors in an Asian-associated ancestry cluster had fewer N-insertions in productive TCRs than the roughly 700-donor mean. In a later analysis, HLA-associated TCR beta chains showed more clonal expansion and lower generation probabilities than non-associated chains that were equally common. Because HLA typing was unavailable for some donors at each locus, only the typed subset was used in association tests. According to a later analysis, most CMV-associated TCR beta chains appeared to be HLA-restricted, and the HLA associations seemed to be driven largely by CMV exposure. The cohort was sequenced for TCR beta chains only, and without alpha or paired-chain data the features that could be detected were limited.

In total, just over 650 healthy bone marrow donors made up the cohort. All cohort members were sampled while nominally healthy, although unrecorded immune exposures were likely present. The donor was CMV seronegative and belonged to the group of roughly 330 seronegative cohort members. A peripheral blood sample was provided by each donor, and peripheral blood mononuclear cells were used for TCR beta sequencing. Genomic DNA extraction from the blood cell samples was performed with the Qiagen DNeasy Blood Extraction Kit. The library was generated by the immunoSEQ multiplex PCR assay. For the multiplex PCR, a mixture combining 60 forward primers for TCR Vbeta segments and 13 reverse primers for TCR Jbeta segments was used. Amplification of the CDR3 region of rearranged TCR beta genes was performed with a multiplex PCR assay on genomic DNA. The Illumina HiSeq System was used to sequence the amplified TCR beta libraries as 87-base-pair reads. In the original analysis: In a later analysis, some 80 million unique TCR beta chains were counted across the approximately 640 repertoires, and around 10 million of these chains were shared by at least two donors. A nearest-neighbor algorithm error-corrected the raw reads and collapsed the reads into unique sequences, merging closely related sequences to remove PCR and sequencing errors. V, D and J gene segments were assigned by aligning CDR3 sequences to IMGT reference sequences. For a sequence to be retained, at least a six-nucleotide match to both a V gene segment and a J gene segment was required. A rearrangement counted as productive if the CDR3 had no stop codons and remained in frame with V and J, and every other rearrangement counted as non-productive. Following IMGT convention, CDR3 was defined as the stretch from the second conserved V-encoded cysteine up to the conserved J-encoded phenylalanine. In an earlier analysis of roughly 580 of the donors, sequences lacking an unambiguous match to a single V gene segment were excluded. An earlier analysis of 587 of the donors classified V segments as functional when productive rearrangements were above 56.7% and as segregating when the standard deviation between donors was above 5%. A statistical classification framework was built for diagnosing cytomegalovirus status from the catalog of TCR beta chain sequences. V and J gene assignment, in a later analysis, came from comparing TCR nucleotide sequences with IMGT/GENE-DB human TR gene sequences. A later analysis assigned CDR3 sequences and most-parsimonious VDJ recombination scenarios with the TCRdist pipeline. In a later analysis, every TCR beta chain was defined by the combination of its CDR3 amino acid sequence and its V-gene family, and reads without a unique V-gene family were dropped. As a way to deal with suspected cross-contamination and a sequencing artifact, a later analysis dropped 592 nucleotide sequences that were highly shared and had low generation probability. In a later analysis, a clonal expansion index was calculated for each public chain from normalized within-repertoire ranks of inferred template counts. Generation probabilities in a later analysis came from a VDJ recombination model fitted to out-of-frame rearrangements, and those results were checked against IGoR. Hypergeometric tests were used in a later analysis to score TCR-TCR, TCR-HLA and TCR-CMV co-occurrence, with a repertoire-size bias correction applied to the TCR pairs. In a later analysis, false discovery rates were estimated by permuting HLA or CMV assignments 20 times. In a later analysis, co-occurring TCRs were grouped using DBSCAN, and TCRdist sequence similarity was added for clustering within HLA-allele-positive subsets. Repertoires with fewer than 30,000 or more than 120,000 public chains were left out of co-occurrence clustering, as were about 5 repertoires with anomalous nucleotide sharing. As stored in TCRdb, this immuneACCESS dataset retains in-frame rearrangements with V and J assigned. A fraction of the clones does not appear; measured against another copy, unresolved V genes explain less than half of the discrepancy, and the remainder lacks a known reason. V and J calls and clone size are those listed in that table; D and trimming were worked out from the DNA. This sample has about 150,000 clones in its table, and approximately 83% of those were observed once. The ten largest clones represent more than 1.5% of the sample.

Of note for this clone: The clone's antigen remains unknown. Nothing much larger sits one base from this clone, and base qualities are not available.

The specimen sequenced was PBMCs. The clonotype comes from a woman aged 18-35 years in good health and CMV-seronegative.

The nucleotide sequence reads TGTGCCAGCAGCTTGAGGTTGAGGCCCATTCCCTACGAGCAGTACTTC. Its protein product is CASSLRLRPIPYEQYF. Here the chain combines TRBV5-6 and TRBJ2-7; the D gene cannot be resolved reliably. V is reduced by 1 base and J by 2 bases, leaving a spacing of 16 bases between them. The germline V gene sets CDR1 to SGHDT and CDR2 to YYEEEE. The CDR3 starts with the cysteine, ends with the phenylalanine, and has 16 residues. Only the CDR3 part of the read is kept: 48 bases, read in frame from the first base.